The 5 T cell receptor beta chains below come from one sample, sequenced in a study of shared T cell receptors in the human thymus. The data were produced by immunoSEQ multiplex PCR, yet TCRdb's version contains in-frame clones alone and is incomplete. The repertoire includes roughly 410,000 clones, 85% to 95% of them detected once, and approximately 0.02% sits in the top ten. Sequenced material: thymocytes. The receptors were gathered from a human donor.

The V gene is TRBV30, the J gene TRBJ1-1; D remains ambiguous. CDR3 size: 16 residues. Trimming cost V 0 bases and J 1 base, with 15 bases left between them. Per germline, CDR1 GTSNPN and CDR2 SVGIG (reference sequence). This chain's CDR3 is CAWSVHRPTGNTEAFF. In DNA form, the CDR3 reads TGTGCCTGGAGTGTACACAGACCGACCGGGAACACTGAAGCTTTCTTT. Full variable domain (missing parts from reference TRBV30 and TRBJ1-1): SQTIHQWPATLVQPVGSPLSLECTVEGTSNPNLYWYRQAAGRGLQLLFYSVGIGQISSEVPQNLSASRPQDRQFILSSKKLLLSDSGFYLCAWSVHRPTGNTEAFFGQGTRLTVV.

This sequence joins TRBV27 and TRBJ2-7; the match to TRBD1 covers 8 bases. The CDR3 covers 15 residues. After removal of 4 bases from V and 9 bases from J, the junction contained 14 bases not matched to a gene. Germline values: CDR1 MNHEY, CDR2 SMNVEV (reference sequence). CDR3 DNA: TGTGCCAGCAGTTGGGATCAGGGGGCCGTGAGCGGGCAGTACTTC. Protein sequence: CASSWDQGAVSGQYF.

V and J are TRBV7-8 and TRBJ2-7; D ambiguous. The germline V and J ends were trimmed by 1 base and 5 bases, with 12 bases remaining between them. The CDR3 contains 14 residues. CDR1 and CDR2 (germline): SGHVS, FQNEAQ. CDR3 amino acids: CASSLENPNHEQYF. Written as DNA, the CDR3 is TGTGCCAGCAGCTTAGAGAACCCTAATCACGAGCAGTACTTC. Full variable domain (remainder filled in from reference TRBV7-8 and TRBJ2-7): GAGVSQSPRYKVAKRGQDVALRCDPISGHVSLFWYQQALGQGPEFLTYFQNEAQLDKSGLPSDRFFAERPEGSVSTLKIQRTQQEDSAVYLCASSLENPNHEQYFGPGTRLTVT.

The gene calls are TRBV18 and TRBJ1-3; no clear D. Per germline, CDR1 KGHSH and CDR2 LQKENI. The V end lost 3 bases, the J end lost 4 bases, and 10 bases lay between the germline ends. The CDR3 length is 14 residues. The CDR3: CASSPAPKGNTIYF. The DNA of the CDR3 is TGTGCCAGCTCACCGGCACCGAAAGGAAACACCATATATTTT.

The gene calls are TRBV18 and TRBJ2-3; 8 bases fit TRBD1. Trimming removed 1 base from V and 6 bases from J; junction bases left unmatched: 6. This CDR3 comprises 15 residues. CDR1 and CDR2 from the germline V gene are KGHSH and LQKENI. CDR3: CASSPRAGGWDTQYF. The CDR3 DNA is TGTGCCAGCTCACCACGGGCAGGGGGCTGGGATACGCAGTATTTT.